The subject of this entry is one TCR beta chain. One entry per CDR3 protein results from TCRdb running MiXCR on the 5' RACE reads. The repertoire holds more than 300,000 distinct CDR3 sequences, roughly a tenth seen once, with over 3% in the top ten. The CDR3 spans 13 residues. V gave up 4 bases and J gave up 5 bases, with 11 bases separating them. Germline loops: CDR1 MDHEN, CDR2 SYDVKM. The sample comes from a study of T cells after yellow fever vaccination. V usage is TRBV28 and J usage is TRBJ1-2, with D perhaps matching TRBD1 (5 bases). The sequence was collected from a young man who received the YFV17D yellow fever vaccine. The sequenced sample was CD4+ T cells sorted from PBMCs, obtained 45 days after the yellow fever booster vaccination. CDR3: CASSSTSGYGYTF. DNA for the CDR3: TGTGCCAGCAGTTCCACCTCAGGGTATGGCTACACCTTC.